This T cell receptor (beta chain) stems from a study of CD8 T cells in ankylosing spondylitis. Study conclusions and caveats: A motif in TCR beta, a set of seven to nine highly homologous variants, appeared characteristic of ankylosing spondylitis blood.

Researchers built TCR beta libraries using quantitative 5'-RACE with molecular barcodes. Each CDR3 protein gets one entry after TCRdb re-called the 5' RACE reads with MiXCR. The profile covers fewer than 450,000 distinct CDR3 sequences, with 15% to 20% appearing a single time and 1% taken by the ten largest. The J segment lost 1 base and the V segment lost 1 base, leaving 4 bases of the junction unmatched. The germline gives CDR1 MDHEN, CDR2 SYDVKM. CDR3 length: 16 residues. This clonotype was recorded a few times. The antigen is unknown. The source material was blood, either unsorted or a sorted T cell fraction (not recorded which). J is TRBJ2-3 and V is TRBV28; 8 positions match TRBD2. The origin of this receptor is a male donor with ankylosing spondylitis. The CDR3 coding sequence is TGTGCCAGCAGTTTATTGTCTAGCGGGCGCACAGATACGCAGTATTTT. Protein product: CASSLLSSGRTDTQYF.